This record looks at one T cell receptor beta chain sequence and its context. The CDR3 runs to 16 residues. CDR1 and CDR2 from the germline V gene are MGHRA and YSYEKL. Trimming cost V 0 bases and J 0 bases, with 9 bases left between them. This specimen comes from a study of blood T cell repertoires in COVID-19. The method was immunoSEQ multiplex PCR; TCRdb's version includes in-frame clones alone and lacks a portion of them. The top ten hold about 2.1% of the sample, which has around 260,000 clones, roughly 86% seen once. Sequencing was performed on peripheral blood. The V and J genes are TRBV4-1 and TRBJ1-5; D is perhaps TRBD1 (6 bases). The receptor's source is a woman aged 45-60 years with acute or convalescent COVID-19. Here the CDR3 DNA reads TGCGCCAGCAGCCAAGAAGCAGGGGTTAGCAATCAGCCCCAGCATTTT. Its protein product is CASSQEAGVSNQPQHF.